This T cell receptor beta chain was sequenced during a study of blood T cell repertoires in COVID-19. Using immunoSEQ multiplex PCR, the repertoire was profiled, and TCRdb retains in-frame clones only, with some absent. The repertoire holds approximately 210,000 clones, with roughly 88% as singletons. Sample: peripheral blood. The source of this sequence is a man aged 30-40 years who had recovered from COVID-19.

CDR3 region: CATSRDRDLWDEQFF. Here the CDR3 DNA reads TGTGCCACCAGCAGAGATCGGGATTTATGGGATGAGCAGTTCTTC. The chain recombines TRBV15 with TRBJ2-1; a possible D gene is TRBD2 (5 bases). The CDR3 has 15 residues. CDR1 and CDR2 (germline): LNHNV, YYDKDF (reference sequence). V was cut by 0 bases and J by 8 bases, with 14 bases left in between.